The present T cell receptor beta chain was sequenced within a study of blood T cell repertoires in COVID-19. V gave up 7 bases and J gave up 1 base, with 10 bases separating them. The CDR3 length is 13 residues. The germline CDR1 and CDR2 sequences are SNHLY and FYNNEI. Here immunoSEQ multiplex PCR was the method, and the copy in TCRdb shows in-frame clones only, minus some. Counted here are over 250,000 clones, 89% occurring once; the ten biggest clones make up 2% to 2.5%. Sequencing used peripheral blood. The chain joins TRBV2 to TRBJ1-1; TRBD1 might be the D (6 bases). The receptor was derived from a man aged 45-65 years with acute or convalescent COVID-19. CDR3 sequence: CASTLQGNTEAFF. CDR3 DNA sequence: TGTGCCAGCACCTTACAGGGGAACACTGAAGCTTTCTTT.